This T cell receptor (beta chain) is drawn from a study of blood T cell repertoires in COVID-19. This CDR3 has 15 amino acids. V lost 2 bases and J lost 2, with 12 bases in between. Looked up from germline, CDR1 is LNHDA and CDR2 is SQIVND (reference sequence). The table came from immunoSEQ multiplex PCR; TCRdb's copy has only in-frame clones and leaves some out. The table has approximately 230,000 clones, around nine tenths seen once. The sequence was obtained from a woman in her late teens or twenties who had recovered from COVID-19. The sample was PBMCs or T cells enriched from blood (not recorded which). The chain has TRBV19 and TRBJ1-1, with a possible D match to TRBD1 (5 bases). CDR3 bases: TGTGCCAGTAGTATACAATGGGGCAGAAACACTGAAGCTTTCTTT. Its protein product is CASSIQWGRNTEAFF.